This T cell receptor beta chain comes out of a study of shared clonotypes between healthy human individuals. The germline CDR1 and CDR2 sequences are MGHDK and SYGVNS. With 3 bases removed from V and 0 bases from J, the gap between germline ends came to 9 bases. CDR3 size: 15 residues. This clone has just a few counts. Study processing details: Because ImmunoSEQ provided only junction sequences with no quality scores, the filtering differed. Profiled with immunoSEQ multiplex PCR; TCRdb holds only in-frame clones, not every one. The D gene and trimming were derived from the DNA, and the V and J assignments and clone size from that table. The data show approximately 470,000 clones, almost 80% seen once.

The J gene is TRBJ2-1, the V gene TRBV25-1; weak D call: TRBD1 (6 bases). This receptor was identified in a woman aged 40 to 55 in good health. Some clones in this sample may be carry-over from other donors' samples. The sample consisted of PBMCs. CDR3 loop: CASSEMGASYNEQFF. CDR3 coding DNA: TGTGCCAGCAGTGAGATGGGGGCCTCCTACAATGAGCAGTTCTTC.